This T cell receptor (beta chain) was observed in a study of cytomegalovirus exposure and HLA in healthy donors. With respect to this clone: Its target is not known.

Both 60 Vbeta primers and 13 Jbeta primers went into the PCR. Profiled with immunoSEQ multiplex PCR; TCRdb holds only in-frame clones, not every one. The repertoire has 180,000 or so clones, around two thirds of them found once; the top ten carry about 3.2%. V gave up 0 bases and J gave up 8 bases; unmatched junction bases: 9. This CDR3 comprises 15 residues. CDR1 is MNHEY, CDR2 SVGAGI, per germline. Study results and limitations: Reportedly, cytomegalovirus status was diagnosed with high sensitivity and specificity.

The receptor was derived from a man aged 35 to 55 in good health and CMV-seronegative. Sequenced: PBMCs. J is TRBJ1-2 and V is TRBV6-5; 7 bases agree with TRBD1. The CDR3 sequence: CASSYSNRGQGGYTF. The CDR3 nucleotides are TGTGCCAGCAGTTACTCGAATAGGGGGCAGGGAGGCTACACCTTC.